This T cell receptor beta chain was documented in a study of shared clonotypes between healthy human individuals. In the study overall: Each donor had three CD4 naive, three CD4 memory, two CD8 naive and one CD8 memory plate. Study-wide results and limits: Clonotype sharing among the donors was expected to vary with sequencing depth.

TCRdb's table, derived via immunoSEQ multiplex PCR, lists solely in-frame clones and lacks some. Of over a million clones listed, around 97% are singletons. CDR3 length: 14 residues. Trimming removed 2 bases at V and 3 bases at J, with 11 bases between. Germline V gene sequence: CDR1 SGHDT, CDR2 YYEEEE. Subsets obtained from CD4+ cells comprised CD45RA+ naive and CD45RA-negative memory cells. Worth noting for this clone: Its target is unknown.

The V call is TRBV5-6, the J call TRBJ1-2; TRBD1 might be the D (6 bases). Sequencing was performed on naive CD4+ T cells sorted from blood. The subset is: CD45RA+ positively selected. The clonotype originates from a man aged 25-45 years in good health. CDR3 DNA sequence: TGTGCCAGCAGCTTACAGGGAAGCGACTATGGCTACACCTTC. Translated: CASSLQGSDYGYTF. Full variable domain (missing parts from reference TRBV5-6 and TRBJ1-2): DAGVTQSPTHLIKTRGQQVTLRCSPKSGHDTVSWYQQALGQGPQFIFQYYEEEERQRGNFPDRFSGHQFPNYSSELNVNALLLGDSALYLCASSLQGSDYGYTFGSGTRLTVV.